This TCR beta chain was profiled in a study of human T cells and chemical hapten exposure. Turning to the study itself: Throughout a study of 20 to 30 weeks, patients underwent weekly scalp administration of diphenylcyclopropenone doses.

Study-level points and caveats: Once DPC sensitization occurred, TCRs above 1 in 1000 frequency showed no change.

With 6 bases removed from V and 0 bases from J, the gap between germline ends came to 14 bases. The CDR3 runs 15 residues. Source study methods: From approximately 21,000 to 630,000 TCRs were found per sample, with a median of around 96,000. TCRdb passed the RACE reads through MiXCR, listing each CDR3 protein once. The V and J calls here are based on TCRdb, not the publication. The repertoire holds about 35,000 distinct CDR3 sequences, with 9% to 15% as singletons. Time point reported: pre-sensitization, week 0. Noted treatment: therapeutic diphenylcyclopropenone sensitization with weekly scalp DPC. Unfractionated whole blood was the source from which total RNA was extracted. This clonotype was recorded at least ten times. The antigen is unknown.

This receptor was obtained from a woman aged 40 to 50 with alopecia areata. Some clones in this sample may be carry-over from other donors' samples. This chain joins TRBV12-3 or TRBV12-4 and TRBJ1-2, with TRBD1 as a possible D gene (5 bases). The source material was whole blood, sampled in connection with sensitization to the hapten diphenylcyclopropenone (DPC). For the CDR3, the DNA is TGTGCCAGCAGCCAGCAGGGATCAGCTAACTATGGCTACACCTTC. Translating it yields CASSQQGSANYGYTF.